These 25 T cell receptor beta chains came from one sample sequenced in a study of cytomegalovirus exposure and HLA in healthy donors. PCR employed 60 Vbeta and 13 Jbeta primers. TCRdb's copy holds only in-frame clones and misses some; the assay was immunoSEQ multiplex PCR. The sample shows roughly 220,000 clones, roughly 80% of them seen only once. The sequenced sample consisted of PBMCs. The receptor set was obtained from a man between 25 and 39 years old in good health and CMV-seronegative.

The CDR3 DNA sequence: TGTGCCAGTAGGAAGACCATGACCGGGACTGAAGCTTTCTTT. It yields the protein CASRKTMTGTEAFF. The chain combines TRBV19 with TRBJ1-1; no firm D call. Trimming left V 6 bases short and J 5 bases short, with 16 bases between. Germline V gives CDR1 LNHDA, CDR2 SQIVND (reference sequence). This CDR3 has 14 amino acids.

The V and J genes are TRBV19 and TRBJ1-6, with D possibly matching TRBD1 (6 bases). The V end lost 7 bases, the J end lost 8 bases, and 12 bases lay between the germline ends. CDR3 length: 13 residues. Looked up from germline, CDR1 is LNHDA and CDR2 is SQIVND (reference sequence). The DNA for the CDR3 is TGTGCCAGTAAAACGGACAGCTATTCACCCCTCCACTTT. This encodes CASKTDSYSPLHF.

CDR3 protein: CASSLGGLAATDTQYF. For the CDR3, the DNA is TGTGCCAGCAGCTTAGGGGGACTAGCGGCCACAGATACGCAGTATTTT. This chain links TRBV7-9 with TRBJ2-3; TRBD2 matches 11 bases. The CDR3 is 16 amino acids. J lost 2 bases, V lost 1 base, and 2 bases had no gene match. Germline V lookup: CDR1 SEHNR, CDR2 FQNEAQ (reference sequence).

The V call is TRBV7-2, the J call TRBJ2-3; no clear D. Germline-derived CDR1 and CDR2 are SGHTA and FQGNSA. The CDR3 runs to 13 residues. The germline V and J ends were trimmed by 5 bases and 3 bases, with 9 bases remaining between them. In DNA form, the CDR3 reads TGTGCCAGCAGCCCCTTAGTGACAGATACGCAGTATTTT. Amino acid sequence: CASSPLVTDTQYF.

J is TRBJ1-6 and V is TRBV18; no clear D. The germline V and J ends were trimmed by 3 bases and 0 bases, with 6 bases remaining between them. The CDR3 extends over 15 amino acids. Germline loops: CDR1 KGHSH, CDR2 LQKENI. The chain's CDR3 is CASSPTSSYNSPLHF. DNA of the CDR3: TGTGCCAGCTCACCCACGAGCTCCTATAATTCACCCCTCCACTTT.

The chain carries TRBV2 and TRBJ2-2, with 10 bases matching TRBD1. V was clipped by 6 bases and J by 4 bases; unmatched bases: 5. Germline V gene sequence: CDR1 SNHLY, CDR2 FYNNEI. The CDR3 extends over 15 amino acids. The CDR3 loop reads CASRGGQGSTGELFF. CDR3 nucleotide sequence: TGTGCCAGCAGGGGGGGACAGGGGAGCACCGGGGAGCTGTTTTTT.

V gene TRBV2 combines with J gene TRBJ1-2; TRBD1 matches at 7 bases. The J segment lost 0 bases and the V segment lost 8 bases, leaving 15 bases of the junction unmatched. CDR1 and CDR2 from the germline V gene are SNHLY and FYNNEI. The CDR3 runs 17 residues. CDR3 loop: CASARGQVGRANYGYTF. CDR3 in DNA: TGTGCCAGCGCCCGAGGACAGGTGGGGAGAGCTAACTATGGCTACACCTTC.

The chain combines TRBV7-2 with TRBJ2-7, with 7 bases matching TRBD1. With 10 bases clipped from V and 0 bases from J, the junction kept 6 bases outside the gene matches. The V gene's germline CDR1 is SGHTA and CDR2 FQGNSA. The CDR3 has 13 amino acids. The CDR3 nucleotides are TGTGCCATCCCCGGGACAGACTCCTACGAGCAGTACTTC. This translates into CAIPGTDSYEQYF.

The chain combines TRBV28 with TRBJ1-2, with 9 bases fitting TRBD1. V lost 4 bases, J lost 4 bases, and 4 bases stayed unmatched. CDR3 length: 14 amino acids. Germline lookup yields CDR1 MDHEN and CDR2 SYDVKM. The CDR3 nucleotides read TGTGCCAGCAGTTCCCCGGGACAGGGCTATGGCTACACCTTC. This translates into CASSSPGQGYGYTF.

The rearrangement uses TRBV6-5 and TRBJ1-2; D is undetermined. CDR1 is MNHEY and CDR2 is SVGAGI in the germline V gene. The CDR3 has 14 residues. Deletions cut 6 bases from V and 2 bases from J, with 13 bases between. The CDR3 loop is CASSRLGQNYGYTF. In nucleotides, the CDR3 is TGTGCCAGCAGCCGGCTTGGGCAGAACTATGGCTACACCTTC.

The chain employs TRBV19 and TRBJ1-1, with D perhaps TRBD1 (6 bases). Germline V gives CDR1 LNHDA, CDR2 SQIVND (reference sequence). The CDR3 loop spans 17 amino acids. Trimming removed 3 bases at V and 0 bases at J, with 17 bases between. CDR3 amino acids: CASSMWGQGTLNTEAFF. The CDR3 DNA is TGTGCCAGTAGTATGTGGGGGCAGGGGACCCTGAACACTGAAGCTTTCTTT.

The sample holds a few counts of this clone. V and J are TRBV2 and TRBJ2-5; 10 bases are a match to TRBD2. After removal of 6 bases from V and 5 bases from J, the junction contained 9 bases not matched to a gene. This CDR3 region has 15 residues. CDR1 is SNHLY, CDR2 FYNNEI, per germline. The CDR3 nucleotides are TGTGCCAGCAGACACGAGCGGGGGGGAGGGGAGACCCAGTACTTC. Amino acid sequence: CASRHERGGGETQYF.

The chain employs TRBV15 and TRBJ2-2, with 8 bases that match TRBD1. Trimming cost V 9 bases and J 4 bases; bases outside gene matches: 7. Looked up from germline, CDR1 is LNHNV and CDR2 is YYDKDF (reference sequence). This CDR3 contains 14 residues. CDR3 amino acids: CATAEDRATGELFF. Here the CDR3 DNA reads TGTGCCACTGCGGAGGACAGGGCCACCGGGGAGCTGTTTTTT.

This chain uses TRBV19 with TRBJ1-6, with 8 bases aligning to TRBD1. J lost 8 bases, V lost 3 bases, and 9 bases had no gene match. CDR3 length: 16 amino acids. Germline V CDR1 and CDR2: LNHDA, SQIVND (reference sequence). The CDR3 here is CASSMIKDREDSPLHF. CDR3 coding DNA: TGTGCCAGTAGTATGATAAAGGACAGGGAGGATTCACCCCTCCACTTT.

The chain joins TRBV6-5 to TRBJ2-7, with a possible D match to TRBD2 (5 bases). Trimming took 6 bases from V and 4 from J, leaving 16 bases between them. The CDR3 loop spans 14 amino acids. Germline CDR1 MNHEY, CDR2 SVGAGI. For the CDR3, the DNA is TGTGCCAGCAGCCCACGGAGCCCGGGGTACGAGCAGTACTTC. Its protein is CASSPRSPGYEQYF.

V and J are TRBV28 and TRBJ2-7; TRBD1 agrees at 7 bases. Germline lookup yields CDR1 MDHEN and CDR2 SYDVKM. The CDR3 runs to 15 residues. With 5 bases clipped from V and 3 bases from J, the junction kept 10 bases outside the gene matches. The CDR3 region is CASSHPDRPYYEQYF. DNA of the CDR3: TGTGCCAGCAGTCACCCGGACAGGCCCTACTACGAGCAGTACTTC.

The chain joins TRBV10-3 to TRBJ1-6, with 10 bases that match TRBD1. The CDR3 runs 15 residues. Losses at the gene ends were 10 bases for V and 10 bases for J; bases not matched to a gene: 13. CDR1 and CDR2 from the germline V gene are ENHRY and SYGVKD. The CDR3 protein is CASTSRDRGPSPLHF. The CDR3 DNA is TGTGCCAGTACCTCCCGGGACAGGGGTCCGTCACCCCTCCACTTT.

The rearrangement links TRBV28 to TRBJ2-7, with D possibly TRBD2 on 5 matching bases. This CDR3 region has 11 residues. The V gene lost 1 base and the J gene lost 11 bases, with 9 bases spanning the gap. CDR1 MDHEN and CDR2 SYDVKM come from the germline V gene. CDR3 nucleotides: TGTGCCAGCAGTTTATCCGGGGTGAAGTACTTC. It is translated as CASSLSGVKYF.

This chain uses TRBV28 with TRBJ2-7, with D tentatively TRBD1 (8 bases). Germline assignment: CDR1 MDHEN and CDR2 SYDVKM. The CDR3 spans 13 residues. Trimming left V 8 bases short and J 2 bases short, with 13 bases between. The CDR3: CASGQGGAYEQYF. Written as DNA, the CDR3 is TGTGCCAGCGGACAGGGAGGGGCCTACGAGCAGTACTTC. The full variable domain, rest sourced from reference TRBV28 and TRBJ2-7, is DVKVTQSSRYLVKRTGEKVFLECVQDMDHENMFWYRQDPGLGLRLIYFSYDVKMKEKGDIPEGYSVSREKKERFSLILESASTNQTSMYLCASGQGGAYEQYFGPGTRLTVT.

The chain combines TRBV7-8 with TRBJ1-1, with unresolved D. Trimming shortened V by 5 bases and J by 1 base, and 11 bases separated the two germline ends. The germline CDR1 and CDR2 sequences are SGHVS and FQNEAQ. The length of the CDR3 is 14 residues. CDR3 sequence: CASSLRLGNTEAFF. The DNA for the CDR3 is TGTGCCAGCAGCCTTCGACTGGGGAACACTGAAGCTTTCTTT.

This rearrangement joins TRBV4-1 to TRBJ1-4; maybe TRBD1 (5 bases). The germline CDR1 and CDR2 sequences are MGHRA and YSYEKL. CDR3 length: 15 residues. With 2 bases removed from V and 4 bases from J, the gap between germline ends came to 11 bases. The chain's CDR3 is CASSQWQGGNEKLFF. CDR3 in DNA: TGCGCCAGCAGCCAATGGCAGGGTGGTAATGAAAAACTGTTTTTT.

The table lists this clone with a few counts. The gene calls are TRBV5-6 and TRBJ2-1, with D possibly matching TRBD2 (6 bases). CDR1 and CDR2 from the germline V gene are SGHDT and YYEEEE. The CDR3 runs to 15 residues. V was shortened by 0 bases and J by 9 bases, with 16 bases between the two germline ends. In DNA form, the CDR3 reads TGTGCCAGCAGCTTGGGGGCCGCCCTGGGGGGTGAGCAGTTCTTC. Translating it yields CASSLGAALGGEQFF. The full variable domain, in which reference TRBV5-6 and TRBJ2-1 provide the parts outside the CDR3, is DAGVTQSPTHLIKTRGQQVTLRCSPKSGHDTVSWYQQALGQGPQFIFQYYEEEERQRGNFPDRFSGHQFPNYSSELNVNALLLGDSALYLCASSLGAALGGEQFFGPGTRLTVL.

The chain combines TRBV5-6 with TRBJ2-4, with D tentatively TRBD2 (6 bases). The CDR3 runs 14 residues. V was shortened by 0 bases and J by 4 bases, with 8 bases between the two germline ends. The germline V gene encodes CDR1 SGHDT and CDR2 YYEEEE. The CDR3 DNA reads as TGTGCCAGCAGCTTGGCCGGGGGAAAAAACATTCAGTACTTC. Amino acid sequence: CASSLAGGKNIQYF.

This clone was seen a single time. This CDR3 reads CASSEAPQSISGNTIYF. As DNA, the CDR3 is TGTGCCAGCAGTGAAGCGCCTCAGTCAATCTCTGGAAACACCATATATTTT. V usage is TRBV2 and J usage is TRBJ1-3; D not certain. CDR3 length equals 17 residues. The V and J ends lost 0 bases and 0 bases respectively, with 12 bases between them. The germline V gene encodes CDR1 SNHLY and CDR2 FYNNEI.

The chain recombines TRBV7-9 with TRBJ2-5; tentatively, D is TRBD2 (5 bases). The CDR3 contains 14 residues. Germline CDR1 is SEHNR and CDR2 is FQNEAQ (reference sequence). Trimming removed 1 base at V and 0 bases at J, with 6 bases between. The CDR3 spells CASSLGEYQETQYF. The CDR3 DNA reads TGTGCCAGCAGCTTAGGGGAGTACCAAGAGACCCAGTACTTC.